The entry below gives a single TCR beta chain sequence along with its context. This entry belongs to a study of PD-L1 blockade in urothelial cancer. Here immunoSEQ multiplex PCR was the method, and the copy in TCRdb shows in-frame clones only, minus some. The sample records approximately 79,000 clones, approximately 90% being singletons. There are 15 residues in the CDR3. Deletions cut 0 bases from V and 4 bases from J, with 10 bases between. Germline CDR1 and CDR2: SGDLS and YYNGEE. Indicated time point: peripheral blood 6 weeks after treatment start. Sequencing was performed on PBMCs, taken around atezolizumab (anti-PD-L1) treatment. The TCR sequence derives from an elderly woman with urothelial cancer. The chain recombines TRBV9 with TRBJ1-4, with a weak D call TRBD1 (5 bases). CDR3 DNA sequence: TGTGCCAGCAGCGTAGGACAGACATATAATGAAAAACTGTTTTTT. Translated: CASSVGQTYNEKLFF.